The rows below give T cell receptor beta chains drawn from one sample of a study of regulatory T cells in long-lasting Graves disease. TCRdb used MiXCR to reprocess the multiplex PCR reads, holding one entry per CDR3 protein. Among under 350,000 distinct CDR3 sequences listed, around a fifth were seen once. Specimen: peripheral blood mononuclear cells (PBMCs), collected when the disease was refractory, from a patient treated with antithyroid drugs. Receptors originate from a female donor with Graves disease. Each CDR3 is given with its conserved first and last residue. Fields, in order: D gene, clone size, CDR3 length, J gene, V gene, CDR3 DNA, CDR3 protein. D genes are given only for firm matches. Only part of the rows carry a size: once, few, many, or a class if the clone is expanded.

>TRBD1|NA|18|TRBJ2-4|TRBV27
TGTGCCAGCAAAAAGGACCGAGGGGACAGGGGAGCCAAAAACATTCAGTACTTC
CASKKDRGDRGAKNIQYF
>NA|many|17|TRBJ2-2|TRBV12-3/TRBV12-4
TGTGCCAGCACTTCCACCTTGATATTAGCGGCCACCGGGGAGCTGTTTTTT
CASTSTLILAATGELFF
>TRBD2|many|16|TRBJ2-7|TRBV28
TGTGCCAGCAGTTTGTTGAGCGGGGGAGGTAACCACGAGCAGTACTTC
CASSLLSGGGNHEQYF
>TRBD1|NA|15|TRBJ2-1|TRBV28
TGTGCCAGCAGTTTCAGGACAGGGGGCCACAATGAGCAGTTCTTC
CASSFRTGGHNEQFF
>NA|few|15|TRBJ2-3|TRBV20-1
TGCAGTGCTAGATTGGGACTCCCTACGACAGATACGCAGTATTTT
CSARLGLPTTDTQYF
>NA|many|14|TRBJ1-2|TRBV7-2
TGTGCCAGCAGCTTAGAAGGACATCGCTATGGCTACACCTTC
CASSLEGHRYGYTF
>NA|NA|14|TRBJ2-4|TRBV7-2
TGTGCCAGCAGCTTAGAGTGGTCGGAAAACATTCAGTACTTC
CASSLEWSENIQYF
>NA|NA|12|TRBJ2-3|TRBV20-1
TGCAGTGCTCCTAGCGACCCAGATACGCAGTATTTT
CSAPSDPDTQYF
>NA|NA|12|TRBJ2-1|TRBV11-2
TGTGCCAGCAGTCAACAAGCGGGTATTGGGTTCTTC
CASSQQAGIGFF
>TRBD1|few|14|TRBJ2-7|TRBV11-2
TGTGCCAGCAGCCGACAGGGGGCTTCCTACGAGCAGTACTTC
CASSRQGASYEQYF
>TRBD2|few|16|TRBJ2-3|TRBV12-3/TRBV12-4
TGTGCCAGCAGTCCCACGATGGCGGGAGTATCAGATACGCAGTATTTT
CASSPTMAGVSDTQYF
>NA|many|14|TRBJ1-6|TRBV28
TGTGCCAGCAGTTTTACCGGGCATAATTCACCCCTCCACTTT
CASSFTGHNSPLHF
>NA|NA|12|TRBJ1-2|TRBV7-9
TGTGCCAGCAGCTCGACCGCGGGTGGCTACACCTTC
CASSSTAGGYTF
>TRBD2|few|13|TRBJ2-1|TRBV6-1
TGTGCCAGCAGTCTCGGACTAGCGCCTGAGCAGTTCTTC
CASSLGLAPEQFF
>NA|NA|13|TRBJ2-7|TRBV7-9
TGTGCCAGCAGCTTCTCCGAAGACCACGAGCAGTACTTC
CASSFSEDHEQYF
>NA|few|14|TRBJ1-1|TRBV13
TGTGCCAGCAGCTCCCTTACAGACCCCACTGAAGCTTTCTTT
CASSSLTDPTEAFF
>TRBD2|NA|14|TRBJ2-7|TRBV7-8
TGTGCCAGCAGCTCTGAAGCGGGAACCTACGAGCAGTACTTC
CASSSEAGTYEQYF
>NA|NA|13|TRBJ1-1|TRBV5-4
TGTGCCAGCAGCACCCCAAGACAGACTGAAGCTTTCTTT
CASSTPRQTEAFF
>TRBD1|many|15|TRBJ1-2|TRBV20-1
TGCAGTGCTAGCTTCGGACAGGGGCGTAACTATGGCTACACCTTC
CSASFGQGRNYGYTF
>NA|many|16|TRBJ2-2|TRBV15
TGTGCCACCAGCAGACCCTGGACACCGAACACCGGGGAGCTGTTTTTT
CATSRPWTPNTGELFF
>TRBD1|many|15|TRBJ1-5|TRBV6-1
TGTGCCACCAGCACCTTGGACAGGGCCAACCAGCCCCAGCATTTT
CATSTLDRANQPQHF
>NA|many|16|TRBJ2-7|TRBV6-1
TGTGCCAGCAGTGAAGCCTGGGTGCACAACTCCTACGAGCAGTACTTC
CASSEAWVHNSYEQYF
>TRBD1|NA|13|TRBJ1-5|TRBV19
TGTGCCAGTGCTGACAGGGTTGATCAGCCCCAGCATTTT
CASADRVDQPQHF
>NA|few|16|TRBJ1-1|TRBV9
TGTGCCAGCAGCGTAGACTCCATTAGGGGGGACACTGAAGCTTTCTTT
CASSVDSIRGDTEAFF
>NA|few|14|TRBJ1-5|TRBV4-2
TGTGCCAGCAGCCAAGATAATGGGGAGCAGCCCCAGCATTTT
CASSQDNGEQPQHF
>TRBD1|NA|13|TRBJ2-4|TRBV6-1
TGTGCCAGCACACCGACAGGGTGGGACATTCAGTACTTC
CASTPTGWDIQYF
>TRBD1|NA|14|TRBJ1-6|TRBV27
TGTGCCAGCAGTAAGGGACAGATTAATTCACCCCTCCACTTT
CASSKGQINSPLHF
>NA|few|15|TRBJ2-7|TRBV7-9
TGTGCCAGCAGCCCGGGGGACAGCAGCTCCTACGAGCAGTACTTC
CASSPGDSSSYEQYF
>TRBD1|many|13|TRBJ2-7|TRBV28
TGTGCCAGCTTCGGACAGGACACCTACGAGCAGTACTTC
CASFGQDTYEQYF
>NA|NA|13|TRBJ1-1|TRBV7-9
TGTGCCAGCAGCCGACGGACAGACACTGAAGCTTTCTTT
CASSRRTDTEAFF
>TRBD2|NA|16|TRBJ2-7|TRBV5-4
TGTGCCAGCAGCGATCGGACTAGCGGACTACAGTACGAGCAGTACTTC
CASSDRTSGLQYEQYF